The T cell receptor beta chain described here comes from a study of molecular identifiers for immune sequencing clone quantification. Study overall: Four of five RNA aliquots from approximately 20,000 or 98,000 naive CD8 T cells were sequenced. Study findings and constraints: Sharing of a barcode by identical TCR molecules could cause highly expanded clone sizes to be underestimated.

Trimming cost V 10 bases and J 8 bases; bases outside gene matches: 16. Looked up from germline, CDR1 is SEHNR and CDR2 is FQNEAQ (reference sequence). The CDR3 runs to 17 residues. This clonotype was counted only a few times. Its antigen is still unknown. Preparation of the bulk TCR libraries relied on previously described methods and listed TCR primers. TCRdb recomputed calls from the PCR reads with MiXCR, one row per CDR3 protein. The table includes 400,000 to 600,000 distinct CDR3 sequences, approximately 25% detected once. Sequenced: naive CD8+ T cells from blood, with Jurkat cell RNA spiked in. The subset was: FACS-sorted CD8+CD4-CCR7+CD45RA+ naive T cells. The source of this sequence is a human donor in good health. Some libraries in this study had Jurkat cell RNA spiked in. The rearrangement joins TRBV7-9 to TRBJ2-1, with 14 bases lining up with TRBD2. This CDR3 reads CATTNPPGLAGEDEQFF. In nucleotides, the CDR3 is TGTGCCACCACCAACCCACCGGGACTAGCGGGAGAGGATGAGCAGTTCTTC.